These T cell receptor beta chains were read from a single sample in a study of glioma-infiltrating T cells after dendritic cell vaccination. Profiled with immunoSEQ multiplex PCR; TCRdb holds only in-frame clones, not every one. The table has tens of thousands of clones, roughly four fifths seen once. Sequenced material: blood, taken before dendritic cell vaccination. The receptors shown here come from a human donor with glioblastoma. Each CDR3 is given with its conserved first and last residue. A D gene is named only where the DNA matches it firmly. For some rows the clone size is stated as once, few or many, or as a class when expanded; others skip it.

clone size,V gene,D gene,J gene,CDR3 DNA,CDR3 protein
.,TRBV5-1,TRBD1,TRBJ2-7,TGCGCCAGCAGCGACGGGACAGGGCTCCACGAGCAGTACTTC,CASSDGTGLHEQYF
.,TRBV7-8,TRBD1,TRBJ2-5,TGTGCCAGCAGCTCCCGGGACAGGATAAGGACCCAGTACTTC,CASSSRDRIRTQYF
.,TRBV9,.,TRBJ2-2,TGTGCCAGCAGCCTACGTTTTGAGACCGGGGAGCTGTTTTTT,CASSLRFETGELFF
.,TRBV4-1,.,TRBJ2-4,TGCGCCAGCAGCCAAGATCCTGAGGGAGCCCAAAACATTCAGTACTTC,CASSQDPEGAQNIQYF
.,TRBV19,TRBD1,TRBJ2-2,TGTGCCAGTAGCCCTAAGACAGGGGCCTACACCGGGGAGCTGTTTTTT,CASSPKTGAYTGELFF
.,TRBV9,.,TRBJ2-6,TGTGCCAGCAGCGCCAAAGGGGGGGGGCCCGGGGCCAACGTCCTGACTTTC,CASSAKGGGPGANVLTF
.,TRBV18,.,TRBJ1-2,TGTGCCAGCTCAATACGCAGGGAAGACGGCTACACCTTC,CASSIRREDGYTF
.,TRBV4-1,.,TRBJ1-4,TGCGCCAGCAGCCGGGCAGGGTCAACTAATGAAAAACTGTTTTTT,CASSRAGSTNEKLFF
once,TRBV5-1,TRBD2,TRBJ2-3,TGCGCCAGCAGCTCCGAGACTAGCGGGAGCCACCTAGATACGCAGTATTTT,CASSSETSGSHLDTQYF
.,TRBV25-1,.,TRBJ2-7,TGTGCCAGCAGTGAAGGGGGCTGGGAGTACTTC,CASSEGGWEYF
.,TRBV5-1,TRBD2,TRBJ2-5,TGCGCCAGCAGCTTGCGCGCGGGGGGGCTCGAGACCCAGTACTTC,CASSLRAGGLETQYF
.,TRBV7-3,TRBD1,TRBJ1-1,TGTGCCAGCAGATCCGGGACAGCCGACCGGGGCTACAACACTGAAGCTTTCTTT,CASRSGTADRGYNTEAFF
.,TRBV6-1,TRBD2,TRBJ2-2,TGTGCCAGCAGTGACGGACTAGCGGGAGCTAACACCGGGGAGCTGTTTTTT,CASSDGLAGANTGELFF
.,TRBV7-2,.,TRBJ2-2,TGTGCCAGCAGCTTAGAGAGGAACACCGGGGAGCTGTTTTTT,CASSLERNTGELFF
.,TRBV7-6,TRBD2,TRBJ2-5,TGTGCCAGCAGCATCACGGGAGGTCCCCGAGAGACCCAGTACTTC,CASSITGGPRETQYF
.,TRBV7-9,TRBD1,TRBJ1-1,TGTGCCAGCAGCTTCTGGACAGGGTCCACTGAAGCTTTCTTT,CASSFWTGSTEAFF
many,TRBV2,.,TRBJ1-3,TGTGCCAGCAGTGAATTCAGGGCTGGAAACACCATATATTTT,CASSEFRAGNTIYF
.,TRBV7-8,TRBD2,TRBJ2-5,TGTGCCAGCAGCCAACGGACTAGCGGGGGGGCTGGGGAGACCCAGTACTTC,CASSQRTSGGAGETQYF
once,TRBV5-4,TRBD2,TRBJ2-1,TGTGCCAGCAGCTTGGGACTAGCGGGGAACTACAATGAGCAGTTCTTC,CASSLGLAGNYNEQFF
few,TRBV5-4,.,TRBJ1-2,TGTGCCAGCAGCTTGGTCGGGATTCCCGGCTACACCTTC,CASSLVGIPGYTF
.,TRBV27,.,TRBJ1-1,TGTGCCAGCAGGCGGGCAGAGTTGAACACTGAAGCTTTCTTT,CASRRAELNTEAFF
.,TRBV5-1,.,TRBJ1-1,TGCGCCAGCAGCTTGGTATCTGGGGGGACCACATCTAACACTGAAGCTTTCTTT,CASSLVSGGTTSNTEAFF
.,TRBV27,TRBD1,TRBJ1-5,TGTGCCAGCAAGAGCTTGGCAGGGGGAAATCAGCCCCAGCATTTT,CASKSLAGGNQPQHF
.,TRBV4-2,TRBD2,TRBJ2-3,TGTGCCAGCAGCCAAGAATCATTAGCGGGAGGACAAGCGCAGTATTTT,CASSQESLAGGQAQYF
.,TRBV6-5,.,TRBJ2-7,TGTGCCAGCAGTTACGGACTGGTCTCCTACGAGCAGTACTTC,CASSYGLVSYEQYF
few,TRBV18,TRBD1,TRBJ2-1,TGTGCCAGCTCACCACTGGGACAGGGGGAAGGTGAGCAGTTCTTC,CASSPLGQGEGEQFF
.,TRBV5-1,.,TRBJ1-1,TGCGCCAGCAGCCCCGTCGGGGGGCGGGGGACTGAAGCTTTCTTT,CASSPVGGRGTEAFF
.,TRBV6-5,.,TRBJ1-3,TGTGCCAGCAGTTACTCGATAAGCGACACCATATATTTT,CASSYSISDTIYF
.,TRBV5-1,TRBD2,TRBJ2-1,TGCGCCAGCAGCGGGCCCGGGACTAGTAATTACAATGAGCAGTTCTTC,CASSGPGTSNYNEQFF
.,TRBV5-3,TRBD1,TRBJ1-6,TGTGCCAGAAGCTCAGGGGGGAGGAGGTCACCCCTCCACTTT,CARSSGGRRSPLHF
.,TRBV7-9,.,TRBJ1-4,TGTGCCAGCAGCCCCCAGGTAGCAACTAATGAAAAACTGTTTTTT,CASSPQVATNEKLFF
few,TRBV5-6,.,TRBJ1-2,TGTGCCAGCAGCCAGGACAAGGGTACCTATGGCTACACCTTC,CASSQDKGTYGYTF
.,TRBV4-1,.,TRBJ1-5,TGCGCCAGCAGCCAAGATGTAAATGTTCAGCCCCAGCATTTT,CASSQDVNVQPQHF
.,TRBV5-1,TRBD1,TRBJ2-4,TGCGCCAGCAGCTTGGGACAGGGGGCTAGTGACATTCAGTACTTC,CASSLGQGASDIQYF
.,TRBV4-1,TRBD2,TRBJ2-2,TGCGCCAGCAGCCAAGATCAGGGAGGGCCGAACACCGGGGAGCTGTTTTTT,CASSQDQGGPNTGELFF
.,TRBV6-6,.,TRBJ1-6,TGTGCCAGCAGTTACGCCCACATAGATGGGCCACCCCTCCACTTT,CASSYAHIDGPPLHF
.,TRBV7-3,.,TRBJ2-2,TGTGCCAGCAGTTCGGGGGCGAACACCGGGGAGCTGTTTTTT,CASSSGANTGELFF
few,TRBV27,TRBD2,TRBJ2-3,TGTGCCAGCAGTGCAAGCGGGGATAGCACAGATACGCAGTATTTT,CASSASGDSTDTQYF
.,TRBV5-1,.,TRBJ1-1,TGCGCCAGCAGCTTGACGGGGAACCCTCTACTCACTGAAGCTTTCTTT,CASSLTGNPLLTEAFF
few,TRBV10-3,TRBD1,TRBJ2-2,TGTGCCATCAGCCGACAGGGTACCGGGGAGCTGTTTTTT,CAISRQGTGELFF
.,TRBV2,.,TRBJ2-1,TGTGCCAGCAGTGAAACCAGTGTTGGAAAGAGGCGGTTCTTC,CASSETSVGKRRFF
.,TRBV5-4,.,TRBJ2-3,TGTGCCAGCAGCTTTCAAGGGGCCGCAGATACGCAGTATTTT,CASSFQGAADTQYF
once,TRBV7-2,.,TRBJ2-5,TGTGCCAGCAGCTTCCAGGCGGGCCCAGAGACCCAGTACTTC,CASSFQAGPETQYF
.,TRBV6-1,TRBD2,TRBJ2-1,TGTGCCAGCAGTGAGGCGGGGGGCAATGAGCAGTTCTTC,CASSEAGGNEQFF
.,TRBV6-5,.,TRBJ1-4,TGTGCCAGCAGTTACACTCGGGGGAGAGGGGAAAAACTGTTTTTT,CASSYTRGRGEKLFF
.,TRBV7-2,TRBD2,TRBJ2-3,TGTGCCAGCAGCCCCCACGGGCGGGGGAACACAGATACGCAGTATTTT,CASSPHGRGNTDTQYF
once,TRBV5-4,.,TRBJ2-5,TGTGCCAGCAGCCGGCGTGAAGGCCCAGGGGAGACCCAGTACTTC,CASSRREGPGETQYF
once,TRBV6-1,.,TRBJ2-3,TGTGCCAGCAGTTTGCCAGGTCCGCAGTATTTT,CASSLPGPQYF
.,TRBV5-1,TRBD1,TRBJ2-7,TGCGCCAGCAGCCTGGGCTATCCGGGACAGGGCTCCTACGAGCAGTACTTC,CASSLGYPGQGSYEQYF
.,TRBV7-9,.,TRBJ2-2,TGTGCCAGCAGCTATAGCGGAAACACCGGGGAGCTGTTTTTT,CASSYSGNTGELFF
.,TRBV4-2,TRBD2,TRBJ2-1,TGTGCCAGCAGCCAAGGGGCTAGCGGTAACAATGAGCAGTTCTTC,CASSQGASGNNEQFF
.,TRBV9,.,TRBJ1-2,TGTGCCAGCAGCTCTTGGACCGGAGCGGGAAGCTACACCTTC,CASSSWTGAGSYTF
.,TRBV25-1,TRBD1,TRBJ2-5,TGTGCCAGCAGTGCCGGACAGGGCCTAGCCCAAGAGACCCAGTACTTC,CASSAGQGLAQETQYF
.,TRBV6-1,.,TRBJ1-5,TGTGCCAGCAGTCTGGTGGCAGGACAGCCCCAGCATTTT,CASSLVAGQPQHF
.,TRBV19,TRBD2,TRBJ2-1,TGTGCCAGTAGTAGAGGTAGCGGGGGGATGCCAGTCTCCTACAATGAGCAGTTCTTC,CASSRGSGGMPVSYNEQFF
few,TRBV7-6,.,TRBJ1-4,TGTGCCAGCAGCCCGGACAGAGTTAATGAAAAACTGTTTTTT,CASSPDRVNEKLFF
.,TRBV12-5,.,TRBJ1-5,TGTGCTAGTGCCCAAAGCGTCGCGCAGCCCCAGCATTTT,CASAQSVAQPQHF
.,TRBV5-1,.,TRBJ2-2,TGCGCCAGCAGCTTGGAAATCAGGGTGGGTCGGACCGGGGAGCTGTTTTTT,CASSLEIRVGRTGELFF
.,TRBV7-2,.,TRBJ1-1,TGTGCCAGCAGCTTAGCACGGGGCACTGAAGCTTTCTTT,CASSLARGTEAFF